The clone carrying this T cell receptor (beta chain) showed up just a few times. The data derive from a study of blood T cell repertoires in COVID-19. J was trimmed by 4 bases and V by 4 bases; bases with no gene match: 6. The CDR3 extends over 14 amino acids. CDR1 is SGHTS and CDR2 is YDEGEE in the germline V gene. Only in-frame clones appear in the TCRdb table, and some are missing; sequencing was by immunoSEQ multiplex PCR. The table includes more than 95,000 clones, 84% detected once. The chain links TRBV5-8 to TRBJ2-3; 7 bases map to TRBD1. The specimen was peripheral blood. This sequence was found in a man between 60 and 75 years old with acute or convalescent COVID-19. The CDR3 region is CASSTVDRADTQYF. The CDR3 DNA reads as TGTGCCAGCAGCACGGTCGACAGGGCAGATACGCAGTATTTT.